These 5 T cell receptor beta chains originate from one sample sequenced in a study of T cell changes during pregnancy in multiple sclerosis (dated by TCRdb to the late 2010s). Library preparation used the immunoSEQ multiplex PCR assay. TCRdb mirrors the immuneACCESS table, restricted to in-frame sequences. Some clones are absent from its copies; in checked studies, under half trace to an unresolved V gene, and the reason for the others is unknown. The sample yields 50,000 or so clones; more than 90% were counted once. Of the sample, 0.35% to 0.45% is held by the ten largest clones. Sequenced here: CD4+ T cells from peripheral blood mononuclear cells, sampled before pregnancy. The receptor set was obtained from a female donor with multiple sclerosis, enrolled in a pregnancy study.

In nucleotides, the CDR3 is TGTGCCAGCAGCTTGACAGCGGCCCAATCGAACAATGAGCAGTTCTTC. Its protein product is CASSLTAAQSNNEQFF. V usage is TRBV5-6 and J usage is TRBJ2-1; maybe TRBD2 (5 bases). The CDR3 totals 16 residues. The germline gives CDR1 SGHDT, CDR2 YYEEEE. Trimming removed 1 base at V and 5 bases at J, with 16 bases between.

V is TRBV18 and J is TRBJ2-5, with 9 nucleotides matching TRBD2. V lost 2 bases, J lost 3 bases, and 4 bases stayed unmatched. This CDR3 region has 15 residues. In germline, CDR1 is KGHSH, CDR2 LQKENI. CDR3 DNA sequence: TGTGCCAGCTCACCAAGCGGGGGGACTAAAGAGACCCAGTACTTC. As protein: CASSPSGGTKETQYF.

This chain links TRBV5-1 with TRBJ1-2; no reliable D call. V gave up 0 bases and J gave up 6 bases, with 21 bases separating them. The CDR3 runs to 17 residues. CDR1 is SGHRS, CDR2 YFSETQ, per germline. The CDR3 loop is CASSLARTLTSHDGYTF. The DNA of the CDR3 is TGCGCCAGCAGCTTGGCCCGAACCCTAACTTCCCACGATGGCTACACCTTC. Looking up the rest from reference TRBV5-1 and TRBJ1-2 gives the full variable domain: KAGVTQTPRYLIKTRGQQVTLSCSPISGHRSVSWYQQTPGQGLQFLFEYFSETQRNKGNFPGRFSGRQFSNSRSEMNVSTLELGDSALYLCASSLARTLTSHDGYTFGSGTRLTVV.

This clone was observed once. J is TRBJ2-3 and V is TRBV18; TRBD1 aligns across 9 bases. The CDR3 consists of 15 residues. The germline gives CDR1 KGHSH, CDR2 LQKENI. Unmatched junction bases numbered 6, after V lost 3 bases and J lost 5 bases. CDR3 nucleotides: TGTGCCAGCTCACCGCTAGGACAGGGGCGAGATACGCAGTATTTT. It translates to CASSPLGQGRDTQYF.

The chain uses TRBV18 and TRBJ1-4; 7 positions match TRBD1. CDR3 length: 15 amino acids. Trimming took 4 bases from V and 3 from J; bases not matched to a gene: 5. The germline CDR1 and CDR2 sequences are KGHSH and LQKENI. DNA for the CDR3: TGTGCCAGCTCACTATACGACAGGGCTAATGAAAAACTGTTTTTT. It codes for CASSLYDRANEKLFF.